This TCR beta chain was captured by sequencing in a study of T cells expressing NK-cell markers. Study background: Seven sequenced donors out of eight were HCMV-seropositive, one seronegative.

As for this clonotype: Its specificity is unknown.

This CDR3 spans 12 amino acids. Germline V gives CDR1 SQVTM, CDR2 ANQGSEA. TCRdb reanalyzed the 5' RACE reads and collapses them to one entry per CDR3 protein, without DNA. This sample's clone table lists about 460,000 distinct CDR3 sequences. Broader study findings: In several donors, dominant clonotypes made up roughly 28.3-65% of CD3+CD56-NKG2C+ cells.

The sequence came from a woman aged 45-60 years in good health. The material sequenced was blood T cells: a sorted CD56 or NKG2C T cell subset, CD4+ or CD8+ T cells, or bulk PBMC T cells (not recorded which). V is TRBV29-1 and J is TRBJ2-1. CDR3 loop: CSGGLPPHEQFF.